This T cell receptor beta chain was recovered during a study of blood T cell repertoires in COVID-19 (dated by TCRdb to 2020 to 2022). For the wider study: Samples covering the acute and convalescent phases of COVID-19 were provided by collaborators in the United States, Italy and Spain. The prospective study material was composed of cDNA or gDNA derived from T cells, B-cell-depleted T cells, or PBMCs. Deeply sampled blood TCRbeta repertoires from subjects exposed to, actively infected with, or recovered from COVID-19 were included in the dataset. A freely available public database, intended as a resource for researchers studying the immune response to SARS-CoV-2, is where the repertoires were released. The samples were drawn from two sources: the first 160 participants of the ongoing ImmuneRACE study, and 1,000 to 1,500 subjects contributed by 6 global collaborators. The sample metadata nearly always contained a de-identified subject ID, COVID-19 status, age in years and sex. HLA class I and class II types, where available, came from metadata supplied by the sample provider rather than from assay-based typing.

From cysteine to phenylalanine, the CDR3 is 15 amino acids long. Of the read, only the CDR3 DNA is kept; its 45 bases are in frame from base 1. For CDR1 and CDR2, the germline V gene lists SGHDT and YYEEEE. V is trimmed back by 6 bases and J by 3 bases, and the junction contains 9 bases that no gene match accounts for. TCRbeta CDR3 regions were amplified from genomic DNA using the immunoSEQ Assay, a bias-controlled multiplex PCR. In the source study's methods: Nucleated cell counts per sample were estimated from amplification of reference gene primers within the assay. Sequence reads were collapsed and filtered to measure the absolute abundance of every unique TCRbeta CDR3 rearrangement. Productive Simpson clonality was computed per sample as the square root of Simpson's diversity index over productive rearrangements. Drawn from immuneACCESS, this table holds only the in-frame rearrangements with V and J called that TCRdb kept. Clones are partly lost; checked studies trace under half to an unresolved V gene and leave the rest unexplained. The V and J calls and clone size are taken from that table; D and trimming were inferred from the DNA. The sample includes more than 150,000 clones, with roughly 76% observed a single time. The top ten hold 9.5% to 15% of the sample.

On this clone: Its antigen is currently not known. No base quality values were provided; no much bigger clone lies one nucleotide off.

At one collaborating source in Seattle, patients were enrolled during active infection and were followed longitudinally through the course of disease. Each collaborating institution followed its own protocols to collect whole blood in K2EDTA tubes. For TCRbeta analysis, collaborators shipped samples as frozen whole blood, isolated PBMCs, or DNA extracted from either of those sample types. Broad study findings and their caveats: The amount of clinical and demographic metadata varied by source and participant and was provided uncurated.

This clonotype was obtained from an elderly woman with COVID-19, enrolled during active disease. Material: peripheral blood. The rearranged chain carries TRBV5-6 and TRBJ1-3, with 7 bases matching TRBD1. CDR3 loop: CASTSLTGHGNTIYF. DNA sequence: TGTGCCAGCACAAGTTTGACAGGGCATGGAAACACCATATATTTT.